The 5 T cell receptor beta chains below were found in one sample sequenced in a study of T cells in Graves' hyperthyroidism and ophthalmopathy. Template material for amplifying TCR beta CDR3 regions consisted of RNA transcripts. In the first-round RT-PCR of the TCR CDR3, the HTBI primer set was used. TCRdb reanalysed the multiplex PCR reads using MiXCR and keeps one entry per CDR3 protein. This table has roughly 720,000 distinct CDR3 sequences, around 16% appearing once. The sequencing input was blood. The receptors here all came from a middle-aged man with Graves' hyperthyroidism.

A remark on this clonotype: One end of the junction varies from germline; a read error may be responsible. The genes are TRBV12-3 or TRBV12-4 and TRBJ2-5; the D gene is possibly TRBD2 (6 bases). The length of the CDR3 is 17 residues. The CDR3 DNA sequence: TGTGCCATCAGTGATCTCTTGGGAGGAGGAGGCCAAGAGACCCAGTACTTC. Protein sequence: CAISDLLGGGGQETQYF.

This chain links TRBV24-1 with TRBJ2-5; D is possibly TRBD1 (6 bases). V lost 2 bases, J lost 5 bases, and 17 bases lay in between. The CDR3 extends over 16 amino acids. Germline values: CDR1 KGHDR, CDR2 SFDVKD. CDR3 in amino acids: CATSDWGRGLGETQYF. The CDR3, as DNA: TGTGCCACCAGTGATTGGGGCAGGGGTCTTGGGGAGACCCAGTACTTC.

This clonotype was picked up many times. V is TRBV30 and J is TRBJ1-2, with D uncertain. The germline V gene has CDR1 GTSNPN and CDR2 SVGIG (reference sequence). V lost 0 bases, J lost 7 bases, and 15 bases lay in between. CDR3 length equals 14 residues. This CDR3 is CAWSVFGASGGYTF. The CDR3 DNA reads TGTGCCTGGAGTGTATTCGGAGCGAGCGGTGGCTACACCTTC.

The table lists this clonotype with many counts. J is TRBJ1-2 and V is TRBV30, with no clear D. The CDR3 contains 12 residues. The ends were cut back, 2 bases at V and 4 bases at J, with 8 bases in the middle. The germline CDR1 and CDR2 sequences are GTSNPN and SVGIG (reference sequence). The DNA of the CDR3 is TGTGCCTGGAGTAGGAGCTTCTATGGCTACACCTTC. Its translation is CAWSRSFYGYTF.

This clonotype was detected ten times or more. The chain is built from TRBV6-1 and TRBJ2-3, with TRBD2 matching over 11 bases. Germline V gene lookup returns CDR1 MNHNS and CDR2 SASEGT. The length of the CDR3 is 20 residues. The V segment lost 6 bases and the J segment 7 bases; nucleotides outside the gene matches: 24. The CDR3 spells CASRKWTSGRLDKSVNTQYF. The CDR3 DNA follows: TGTGCCAGCAGAAAATGGACTAGCGGGCGCTTAGATAAGTCGGTGAATACGCAGTATTTT.